Following are 30 T cell receptor beta chains from one sample sequenced in a study of T cells in women clearing cervical HPV infection. Libraries were prepared by immunoSEQ multiplex PCR; TCRdb keeps only in-frame clonotypes and omits some of them. The sample's table shows approximately 18,000 clones. The sample was blood buffy coat. These receptors originate from a woman aged 18 to 75 with a cervical HPV16 infection that either progressed to CIN3+ or cleared (not recorded which).

In regard to this clone: From the germline J gene comes the end of the CDR3, since the read stops 3 residues before it. This chain links TRBV6-2 or TRBV6-3 with TRBJ2-7; D remains ambiguous. There are 13 residues in the CDR3. In germline, CDR1 is MNHEY, CDR2 SVGEGT. V was clipped by 0 bases and J by 3 bases, with 6 bases between them. The CDR3 sequence is CASSYSRGYEQYF. The covered CDR3 bases are TGTGCCAGCAGTTACTCGCGCGGCTACGAG.

Regarding this clone: The read stops 3 residues short of the end of the CDR3; the missing end is completed from the germline J gene. V and J are TRBV11-3 and TRBJ1-2; TRBD1 is a possible D gene (6 bases). CDR1 and CDR2 (germline): SGHNT, YENEEA. The CDR3 is 12 residues long. Trimming shortened V by 6 bases and J by 6 bases, and 11 bases separated the two germline ends. The covered CDR3 bases are TGTGCCAGCAGTTCGGACAGAAATGGC. It translates to CASSSDRNG. The full CDR3 reads CASSSDRNGYTF.

Notes on this clone: The read finishes 3 residues shy of the CDR3 end, and the germline J gene is used to complete it. The chain combines TRBV7-9 with TRBJ1-4; TRBD1 agrees at 9 bases. The V segment lost 4 bases and the J segment 8 bases; nucleotides outside the gene matches: 5. Per the germline V gene, CDR1 is SEHNR and CDR2 is FQNEAQ (reference sequence). This CDR3 comprises 14 residues. The part of the CDR3 DNA that was read is TGTGCCAGCAGCTCGGGACAGGGTGGGGAAAAA. Translating gives CASSSGQGGEK. The full CDR3 reads CASSSGQGGEKLFF.

Worth noting for this clone: The read gets to within 3 residues of the CDR3 end, and the germline J gene fills in the rest. The genes are TRBV20-1 and TRBJ1-6; D may be TRBD1 (6 bases). The CDR3 consists of 14 residues. Germline V CDR1 and CDR2: DFQATT, SNEGSKA (reference sequence). Deletions cut 5 bases from V and 8 bases from J, with 16 bases between. Partial CDR3 DNA: TGCAGTGCTGGCAGGGGTTCCGGGGATTCACCC. Its translation: CSAGRGSGDSP. In full, the CDR3 is CSAGRGSGDSPLHF.

About this clone: Sequencing ends 3 residues short of the CDR3 end; the germline J gene provides the rest. V is TRBV20-1 and J is TRBJ2-4; TRBD1 matches 9 bases. In germline, CDR1 is DFQATT, CDR2 SNEGSKA (reference sequence). This CDR3 has 15 residues. Incomplete CDR3 DNA: TGCAGTGCTTTCGCGCCACAGGGGGCACAACAGCCT. Protein product: CSAFAPQGAQQP. The whole CDR3 region reads CSAFAPQGAQQPQYF.

Turning to this clone: The read is 3 residues too short to cover the CDR3 end, so that end is filled in from the germline J gene. The chain couples TRBV10-1 to TRBJ1-2; D perhaps matches TRBD1 (5 bases). V was pared by 9 bases and J by 7 bases, with 9 bases between. This CDR3 has 10 amino acids. Per the germline V gene, CDR1 is WNHNN and CDR2 is SYGVQD (reference sequence). The CDR3 region is CASGACGYTF. The sequenced part of the CDR3 DNA is TGCGCCAGTGGGGCTTGTGGC.

To note about this clone: The CDR3 goes on 3 residues after the read ends, and that part is filled in from the germline J gene. The chain employs TRBV11-2 and TRBJ1-4, with D perhaps TRBD1 (6 bases). V was pared by 5 bases and J by 8 bases, with 18 bases between. Germline CDR1 is SGHAT and CDR2 is FQNNGV. This CDR3 has 15 residues. The CDR3 loop reads CASSPLQGGVEKLFF. The CDR3 bases that were read are TGTGCCAGCAGCCCGCTACAGGGAGGAGTGGAAAAA. The variable domain in full, with the rest retrieved from reference TRBV11-2 and TRBJ1-4, is EAGVAQSPRYKIIEKRQSVAFWCNPISGHATLYWYQQILGQGPKLLIQFQNNGVVDDSQLPKDRFSAERLKGVDSTLKIQPAKLEDSAVYLCASSPLQGGVEKLFFGSGTQLSVL.

About this clone: Sequencing ends 3 residues short of the CDR3 end; the germline J gene provides the rest. The chain carries TRBV3-1 (or the pseudogene TRBV3-2) and TRBJ2-2; the match to TRBD2 covers 7 bases. Trimming cost V 2 bases and J 3 bases; bases outside gene matches: 3. CDR1 and CDR2 from the germline V gene are LGHDT and YNNKEL (reference sequence). CDR3 length: 15 residues. The sequenced part of the CDR3 DNA is TGTGCCAGCAGCCAACACAGCGGGGACACCGGGGAG. Translating it yields CASSQHSGDTGE. The complete CDR3 protein is CASSQHSGDTGELFF.

Of note for this clone: The read ends 3 residues early relative to the CDR3; the germline J gene fills the gap. The rearrangement joins TRBV14 to TRBJ1-6, with unresolved D. Germline values: CDR1 SGHDN, CDR2 FVKESK. The CDR3 has 12 amino acids. CDR3 residues: CASSQDEVALHF. The covered CDR3 bases are TGTGCCAGCAGCCAAGATGAAGTAGCC.

For this clone: The read ends 3 residues early relative to the CDR3; the germline J gene fills the gap. The V call is TRBV7-2, the J call TRBJ2-7; D not resolved. The CDR3 covers 14 residues. CDR1 SGHTA and CDR2 FQGNSA come from the germline V gene. V was trimmed by 1 base and J by 1 base, leaving 8 bases between them. The CDR3 DNA, read in part, is TGTGCCAGCAGCTTAGTTATTAGTTCCTACGAG. Encoded protein: CASSLVISSYE. The CDR3 as a whole reads CASSLVISSYEQYF.

As concerns this clone: Sequencing ends 3 residues short of the CDR3 end; the germline J gene provides the rest. The chain links TRBV7-9 to TRBJ1-4; a weak D match, TRBD1 (5 bases). Per the germline V gene, CDR1 is SEHNR and CDR2 is FQNEAQ (reference sequence). CDR3 length: 14 residues. CDR3 DNA, as far as it was read: TGTGCCAGCAGCTTATTGGGGACTAATTCACCA. Translated: CASSLLGTNSP. The entire CDR3 protein is CASSLLGTNSPLFF.

Regarding this clone: The read ends 3 residues before the CDR3 terminus; that terminus is restored from the germline J gene. The chain recombines TRBV10-3 with TRBJ2-7, with D perhaps TRBD2 (7 bases). V shed 3 bases and J shed 6 bases, with 18 bases lying between them. CDR1 and CDR2 from the germline V gene are ENHRY and SYGVKD. The CDR3 spans 15 residues. The part of the CDR3 DNA that was read is TGTGCCATCAGTGAATCGGGGGGCATGAACGCCGAG. This translates into CAISESGGMNAE. The whole CDR3 is CAISESGGMNAEQYF.

On this clone: The read ends 3 residues before the CDR3 terminus; that terminus is restored from the germline J gene. The J gene is TRBJ2-3, the V gene TRBV30; D might be TRBD1 (5 bases). Germline CDR1 and CDR2: GTSNPN and SVGIG (reference sequence). The CDR3 covers 12 residues. The sequenced CDR3 bases are TGTGCCTGGAGTCAGACGACAGTAGCG. Its protein is CAWSQTTVA. The whole CDR3 is CAWSQTTVAQYF.

As concerns this clone: Coverage ceases 3 residues before the CDR3 finishes, and the germline J gene fills in the end. The V gene is TRBV5-1, the J gene TRBJ1-1; D remains unclear. Germline loops: CDR1 SGHRS, CDR2 YFSETQ. The CDR3 length is 14 residues. CDR3 DNA, as far as it was read: TGCGCCAGCAGCTTGATCGCTAGCCAAGAGACA. Translating gives CASSLIASQET. The complete CDR3 sequence is CASSLIASQETAFF.

Comment on this clone: The CDR3 is cut off 3 residues early in the read; its end comes from the germline J gene. The chain combines TRBV10-3 with TRBJ1-2; D is possibly TRBD1 (5 bases). With 0 bases removed from V and 2 bases from J, the gap between germline ends came to 7 bases. The CDR3 covers 14 residues. Germline V CDR1 and CDR2: ENHRY, SYGVKD. CDR3 in amino acids: CAISESRENYGYTF. CDR3 DNA, as far as it was read: TGTGCCATCAGTGAGTCCAGGGAAAACTATGGC.

On this clone itself: The missing CDR3 end, 3 residues past where the read stops, is filled in from the germline J gene. The chain links TRBV5-5 to TRBJ2-7; the match to TRBD1 covers 11 bases. The CDR3 loop spans 14 amino acids. CDR1 and CDR2 from the germline V gene are SGHKS and YYEKEE (reference sequence). V dropped 1 base and J dropped 5; count of bases not matched to a gene: 2. CDR3 sequence: CASSLWTGGNEQYF. The CDR3 bases that were read are TGTGCCAGCAGCTTGTGGACAGGGGGCAACGAG.

Remarks on this clone: Coverage ceases 3 residues before the CDR3 finishes, and the germline J gene fills in the end. The genes are TRBV6-1 and TRBJ1-1; D may be TRBD1 (6 bases). Germline CDR1 is MNHNS and CDR2 is SASEGT. The CDR3 loop spans 15 amino acids. The sequenced CDR3 bases are TGTGCCAGCAGTGAACATGGCGGGGGCGCGGGGGTA. It specifies CASSEHGGGAGV. The CDR3 in full is CASSEHGGGAGVAFF.

For this clone: The read ends 3 residues shy of where the CDR3 ends; the end is completed using the germline J gene. The chain couples TRBV13 to TRBJ2-7; D gene ambiguous. Germline assignment: CDR1 PRHDT and CDR2 FYEKMQ (reference sequence). This CDR3 contains 12 residues. The V end was cut by 1 base, the J end by 2 bases, with 3 bases between. The CDR3 reads CASSLAPYEQYF. The part of the CDR3 DNA that was read is TGTGCCAGCAGCTTAGCTCCCTACGAG.

On this clone: Sequencing ends 3 residues short of the CDR3 end; the germline J gene provides the rest. The sample contains more than one DNA sequence encoding this CDR3. This chain joins TRBV5-1 and TRBJ1-3; TRBD1 aligns across 7 bases. J was trimmed by 4 bases and V by 5 bases; bases with no gene match: 3. The CDR3 runs 13 residues. The germline gives CDR1 SGHRS, CDR2 YFSETQ. CDR3 DNA, as far as it was read: TGCGCCAGCAGGACAGGGTCCGGAAACACC. Amino acids: CASRTGSGNT. The whole CDR3 sequence reads CASRTGSGNTIYF.

The part of the CDR3 DNA that was read is TGTGCCAGCAGTGCTTTTGGACACCAATCAACCTACGAG. Amino acid sequence: CASSAFGHQSTYE. The complete CDR3 sequence is CASSAFGHQSTYEQYF. The chain has TRBV2 and TRBJ2-7; possible D gene TRBD1, 5 bases. The observed sequence ends 3 residues before the CDR3 terminus, with the missing tail filled in from the germline J gene. The CDR3 sequence is 16 residues long. Germline V gene data show CDR1 as SNHLY and CDR2 as FYNNEI. V lost 4 bases and J lost 2, with 18 bases in between.

Note on this clone: The read falls 3 residues short of the CDR3 end, and the missing part is taken from the germline J gene. The chain couples TRBV30 to TRBJ1-2; D is unclear. The CDR3 has 13 residues. From germline, CDR1 is GTSNPN and CDR2 SVGIG (reference sequence). CDR3 bases read: TGTGCCTGCCCTGAGCGTATTGATTTGGGC. This gives the protein CACPERIDLG. The whole CDR3 protein reads CACPERIDLGYTF.

On this clone: The read comes to an end 3 residues before the CDR3 does, leaving the germline J gene to fill in the end. The chain is built from TRBV5-1 and TRBJ2-1; 9 nucleotides line up with TRBD2. The CDR3 runs 15 residues. The germline V gene encodes CDR1 SGHRS and CDR2 YFSETQ. The J segment lost 9 bases and the V segment lost 1 base, leaving 8 bases of the junction unmatched. The CDR3 region is CASSLTSGTSSEQFF. Partial CDR3 DNA: TGCGCCAGCAGCTTGACCTCCGGGACTAGCAGTGAG. The variable domain in full, completed from reference TRBV5-1 and TRBJ2-1, reads KAGVTQTPRYLIKTRGQQVTLSCSPISGHRSVSWYQQTPGQGLQFLFEYFSETQRNKGNFPGRFSGRQFSNSRSEMNVSTLELGDSALYLCASSLTSGTSSEQFFGPGTRLTVL.

A word on this clone: Coverage ceases 3 residues before the CDR3 finishes, and the germline J gene fills in the end. The rearrangement uses TRBV5-1 and TRBJ1-1; D ambiguous. Trimming took off 0 bases at V and 2 bases at J, with 5 bases between the two ends. The CDR3 has 13 amino acids. CDR1 and CDR2 (germline): SGHRS, YFSETQ. CDR3 amino acids: CASSLETNTEAFF. The CDR3 bases that were read are TGCGCCAGCAGCTTGGAGACTAACACTGAA.

In regard to this clone: The read finishes 3 residues shy of the CDR3 end, and the germline J gene is used to complete it. The V and J genes are TRBV6-2 or TRBV6-3 and TRBJ2-3; possible D gene TRBD1, 6 bases. The CDR3 spans 16 residues. CDR1 is MNHEY, CDR2 SVGEGT, per germline. CDR3 DNA, as far as it was read: TGTGCCAGCAGCCTTCCTACAGGGCCCTCCAGAGAGACG. This sequence encodes CASSLPTGPSRET. The full CDR3 sequence reads CASSLPTGPSRETQYF.

Points on this clone: The read is 3 residues too short to cover the CDR3 end, so that end is filled in from the germline J gene. V gene TRBV20-1 combines with J gene TRBJ2-3, with 8 bases lining up with TRBD1. Germline V gene sequence: CDR1 DFQATT, CDR2 SNEGSKA (reference sequence). V shed 6 bases and J 5 bases; nucleotides not matched to a gene: 13. The CDR3 extends over 15 amino acids. The CDR3 DNA, read in part, is TGCAGTGCCATCCGCATGACAGGGGATAAAGATACG. Translation gives CSAIRMTGDKDT. In full, the CDR3 is CSAIRMTGDKDTQYF.

With respect to this clone: The read terminates 3 residues before the CDR3 end, so the remaining end is supplied by the germline J gene. The chain uses TRBV2 and TRBJ2-5; 9 bases are shared with TRBD2. With 8 bases clipped from V and 5 bases from J, the junction kept 12 bases outside the gene matches. Germline lookup yields CDR1 SNHLY and CDR2 FYNNEI. The CDR3 sequence is 15 residues long. CDR3 residues: CASPRTRGGAETQYF. The CDR3 DNA, read in part, is TGTGCCAGCCCCCGGACGCGGGGGGGGGCCGAGACC.

With respect to this clone: Read coverage stops 3 residues before the CDR3 terminus; the germline J gene supplies the remainder. This chain links TRBV5-1 with TRBJ2-3; 7 bases are shared with TRBD1. CDR1 SGHRS and CDR2 YFSETQ come from the germline V gene. The CDR3 runs 15 residues. CDR3 residues: CASSLAGTDNQPQYF. The covered CDR3 bases are TGCGCCAGCAGCTTGGCCGGGACAGATAATCAGCCG.

Note on this clone: The read ends 3 residues early relative to the CDR3; the germline J gene fills the gap. The genes are TRBV5-3 and TRBJ2-1; 9 bases are shared with TRBD1. TRBV5-3 counts as an open reading frame of uncertain function. V was clipped by 4 bases and J by 6 bases; unmatched bases: 8. The CDR3 extends over 15 amino acids. The part of the CDR3 DNA that was read is TGTGCCAGAAGCGCTTACAGGGGGCGCATCAATGAG. Amino acids: CARSAYRGRINE. The entire CDR3 reads CARSAYRGRINEQFF.

Worth noting for this clone: From the germline J gene comes the end of the CDR3, since the read stops 3 residues before it. The rearrangement links TRBV5-6 to TRBJ2-5; maybe TRBD2 (5 bases). The germline V and J ends were trimmed by 0 bases and 4 bases, with 7 bases remaining between them. The germline V gene encodes CDR1 SGHDT and CDR2 YYEEEE. The CDR3 has 13 amino acids. The CDR3 loop reads CASSLGAGETQYF. Incomplete CDR3 DNA: TGTGCCAGCAGCTTGGGGGCGGGAGAGACC. Combining the CDR3 with reference TRBV5-6 and TRBJ2-5 gives the whole variable domain DAGVTQSPTHLIKTRGQQVTLRCSPKSGHDTVSWYQQALGQGPQFIFQYYEEEERQRGNFPDRFSGHQFPNYSSELNVNALLLGDSALYLCASSLGAGETQYFGPGTRLLVL.

As to this clone: The CDR3 is cut off 3 residues early in the read; its end comes from the germline J gene. The J gene is TRBJ2-3, the V gene TRBV30, with D maybe TRBD1 (6 bases). Germline V CDR1 and CDR2: GTSNPN, SVGIG (reference sequence). This CDR3 is 15 amino acids long. The CDR3 loop reads CAWSVKGGSNQPQYF. The sequenced part of the CDR3 DNA is TGTGCCTGGAGTGTAAAAGGGGGAAGCAATCAGCCG. Full variable domain (outside the CDR3, taken from reference TRBV30 and TRBJ2-3): SQTIHQWPATLVQPVGSPLSLECTVEGTSNPNLYWYRQAAGRGLQLLFYSVGIGQISSEVPQNLSASRPQDRQFILSSKKLLLSDSGFYLCAWSVKGGSNQPQYFGPGTRLTVL.